These 14 T cell receptor beta chains came from one sample sequenced in a study of CD8+CD57+ T cells in acquired aplastic anemia. By flow cytometry, patients selected for sequencing had shown an expansion of CD8+CD57+ cells. Using genomic DNA as the template, TCR beta VDJ and CDR3 profiling was carried out. TCRdb reprocessed the reads with MiXCR, giving one entry per CDR3 protein. This sample has a few hundred thousand distinct CDR3 sequences, with approximately 33% found just once. Sequenced: sorted CD4+, CD8+, or CD8+CD57+ T cells (not recorded which) from PBMCs. The receptors were gathered from a human donor with aplastic anemia.

This clonotype was observed a handful of times. V gene TRBV6-1 combines with J gene TRBJ1-5; D is possibly TRBD1 (5 bases). In germline, CDR1 is MNHNS, CDR2 SASEGT. There are 13 residues in the CDR3. Trimming pared 6 bases from V and 4 bases from J, leaving 10 bases between. CDR3 loop: CASRGTRNQPQHF. As DNA, the CDR3 is TGTGCCAGCAGGGGGACTAGGAATCAGCCCCAGCATTTT.

The chain couples TRBV11-2 to TRBJ1-2; 9 positions agree with TRBD1. The CDR3 is 14 residues long. J gave up 8 bases and V 4 bases, and 8 bases lay outside the gene matches. Germline CDR1 and CDR2: SGHAT and FQNNGV. The CDR3 nucleotides read TGTGCCAGCAGCTCCCTACAGGGGGCGCCGGGCTACACCTTC. This encodes CASSSLQGAPGYTF.

In its sample, this clonotype was seen many times. The chain recombines TRBV7-2 with TRBJ2-5; 13 nucleotides match TRBD2. Germline CDR1 reads SGHTA; CDR2 reads FQGNSA. The CDR3 has 15 amino acids. J was trimmed by 2 bases and V by 5 bases; bases with no gene match: 2. Here the CDR3 DNA reads TGTGCCAGCAGCAAGGGACTAGCGGGACAAGAGACCCAGTACTTC. It is translated as CASSKGLAGQETQYF.

CDR3 bases: TGTGCCACGATTAGCGGGACAGATGGCTACACCTTC. This codes for CATISGTDGYTF. This chain uses TRBV10-3 with TRBJ1-2; 7 bases agree with TRBD1. Germline lookup yields CDR1 ENHRY and CDR2 SYGVKD. This CDR3 has 12 amino acids. With 10 bases clipped from V and 6 bases from J, the junction kept 8 bases outside the gene matches.

For this clonotype: A read error may explain this, as a much larger clone is one base away. V gene TRBV7-2 combines with J gene TRBJ2-7; D perhaps matches TRBD2 (5 bases). The CDR3 runs 15 residues. Germline V lookup: CDR1 SGHTA, CDR2 FQGNSA. The CDR3 here is CASGLAQKGPYEQYF. The CDR3 nucleotides read TGTGCCAGCGGCTTAGCGCAAAAGGGCCCCTACGAGCAGTACTTC.

This sequence joins TRBV7-9 and TRBJ2-7, with D perhaps TRBD2 (6 bases). V was shortened by 1 base and J by 4 bases, with 11 bases between the two germline ends. Germline values: CDR1 SEHNR, CDR2 FQNEAQ (reference sequence). CDR3 length equals 14 residues. CDR3 amino acids: CASSLDGGIYEQYF. DNA of the CDR3: TGTGCCAGCAGCTTAGACGGGGGAATATACGAGCAGTACTTC.

This chain uses TRBV7-2 with TRBJ2-5, with unresolved D. The CDR3 extends over 16 amino acids. Germline-derived CDR1 and CDR2 are SGHTA and FQGNSA. Trimming removed 0 bases at V and 1 base at J, with 12 bases between. The CDR3 loop reads CASSLALTEIQETQYF. The DNA for the CDR3 is TGTGCCAGCAGCTTAGCGCTAACGGAGATCCAAGAGACCCAGTACTTC.

The V and J genes are TRBV7-8 and TRBJ1-5; 7 nucleotides line up with TRBD1. Germline-derived CDR1 and CDR2 are SGHVS and FQNEAQ. The trim removed 1 base at V and 2 bases at J, leaving 8 bases unmatched. This CDR3 is built from 17 residues. The CDR3 loop is CASSLGRLTGGNQPQHF. CDR3 DNA: TGTGCCAGCAGCTTAGGACGACTAACAGGGGGCAATCAGCCCCAGCATTTT. The variable domain in full, completed from reference TRBV7-8 and TRBJ1-5, reads GAGVSQSPRYKVAKRGQDVALRCDPISGHVSLFWYQQALGQGPEFLTYFQNEAQLDKSGLPSDRFFAERPEGSVSTLKIQRTQQEDSAVYLCASSLGRLTGGNQPQHFGDGTRLSIL.

There are many counts of this clonotype. The chain employs TRBV20-1 and TRBJ2-1; TRBD2 agrees at 10 bases. CDR3 length: 13 amino acids. V was pared by 6 bases and J by 8 bases, with 7 bases of the junction left unmatched. Germline lookup yields CDR1 DFQATT and CDR2 SNEGSKA (reference sequence). The CDR3 sequence: CSAPWTSGYEQFF. CDR3 nucleotides: TGCAGTGCACCCTGGACTAGCGGCTATGAGCAGTTCTTC.

The table lists this clonotype with a few counts. The chain is built from TRBV6-1 and TRBJ1-1; D unresolved. CDR3 length equals 15 residues. Per the germline V gene, CDR1 is MNHNS and CDR2 is SASEGT. The V and J ends lost 2 bases and 2 bases respectively, with 12 bases between them. CDR3 DNA: TGTGCCAGCAGTGAATTAGTTGGAGCCAACACTGAAGCTTTCTTT. Amino acid sequence: CASSELVGANTEAFF.

The chain has TRBV5-1 and TRBJ1-1, with 7 bases identical to TRBD1. The CDR3 sequence is 15 residues long. V lost 4 bases to trimming and J lost 3 bases; unmatched junction nucleotides: 9. CDR1 is SGHRS and CDR2 is YFSETQ in the germline V gene. The CDR3 reads CASSPRQGVYTEAFF. Written as DNA, the CDR3 is TGCGCCAGCAGCCCCAGGCAGGGGGTGTACACTGAAGCTTTCTTT.

The V gene is TRBV3-1, the J gene TRBJ2-7, with a tentative D call TRBD2 (5 bases). Trimming stripped 1 base from V and 2 bases from J, with 15 bases between. Germline CDR1 reads LGHDT; CDR2 reads YNNKEL (reference sequence). The CDR3 consists of 16 residues. The CDR3 DNA reads TGTGCCAGCAGCCAAGTGTCGGGGAACACCCCCTACGAGCAGTACTTC. Encoded protein: CASSQVSGNTPYEQYF.

This clonotype occurred many times. The chain joins TRBV29-1 to TRBJ1-1; D possibly corresponds to TRBD1 (6 bases). CDR1 SQVTM and CDR2 ANQGSEA come from the germline V gene. The germline V and J ends were trimmed by 6 bases and 4 bases, with 15 bases remaining between them. The length of the CDR3 is 13 residues. The CDR3 sequence: CSVATTGATEAFF. The CDR3 DNA follows: TGCAGCGTGGCTACGACAGGCGCCACTGAAGCTTTCTTT.

This clonotype came up many times. The chain uses TRBV9 and TRBJ1-2; D uncertain. The CDR3 totals 13 residues. Germline CDR1 and CDR2: SGDLS and YYNGEE. Trimming removed 0 bases from V and 0 bases from J, with 3 bases in between. CDR3 sequence reads: CASSVDTNYGYTF. Written as DNA, the CDR3 is TGTGCCAGCAGCGTAGACACTAACTATGGCTACACCTTC.